The rows below give T cell receptor beta chains drawn from one sample of a study of CD8 T cells in ankylosing spondylitis. TCRdb called the 5' RACE reads again in MiXCR, with one record for every CDR3 protein. Of some 240,000 distinct CDR3 sequences listed, 8.6% are singletons. Sequenced: blood, either unsorted or a sorted T cell fraction (not recorded which). The receptors were gathered from a male donor with ankylosing spondylitis or in good health (not recorded which). The CDR3 runs from the conserved cysteine through the conserved F or W.

TRBV6-2/TRBV6-3	TRBJ2-7	CASSYGRTSYEQYF
TRBV5-1	TRBJ2-1	CASSLVQYNEQFF
TRBV5-5	TRBJ1-1	CASTPNRGTEAFF
TRBV24-1	TRBJ2-1	CATSDLNAGTGANPRNEQFF
TRBV20-1	TRBJ2-3	CSAGGGGTAQYF
TRBV30	TRBJ2-1	CAWATGVGYNEQFF
TRBV11-2	TRBJ1-2	CASSLVQNNYGYTF
TRBV9	TRBJ2-5	CASSGTGTSIIETQYF
TRBV12-3/TRBV12-4	TRBJ2-7	CASSYGLAGNYEQYF
TRBV12-3/TRBV12-4	TRBJ1-1	CASSAWDRTNTEAFF
TRBV10-2	TRBJ1-1	CASSGRGPEAFF
TRBV20-1	TRBJ1-5	CSARAIGGSNQPQHF
TRBV9	TRBJ1-5	CASSVSPGNNQPQHF
TRBV5-1	TRBJ2-3	CASSLEFKGAGDTQYF
TRBV12-3/TRBV12-4	TRBJ2-7	CASSSTFYEQYF
TRBV6-5	TRBJ2-5	CASSYSKERETQYF
TRBV7-8	TRBJ1-1	CASSRRAGGSNTEAFF
TRBV12-3/TRBV12-4	TRBJ2-5	CASSFRDTQETQYF
TRBV3-1	TRBJ1-3	CASSHSGRDLSGNTIYF
TRBV7-3	TRBJ2-5	CASSLTTMSTQYF